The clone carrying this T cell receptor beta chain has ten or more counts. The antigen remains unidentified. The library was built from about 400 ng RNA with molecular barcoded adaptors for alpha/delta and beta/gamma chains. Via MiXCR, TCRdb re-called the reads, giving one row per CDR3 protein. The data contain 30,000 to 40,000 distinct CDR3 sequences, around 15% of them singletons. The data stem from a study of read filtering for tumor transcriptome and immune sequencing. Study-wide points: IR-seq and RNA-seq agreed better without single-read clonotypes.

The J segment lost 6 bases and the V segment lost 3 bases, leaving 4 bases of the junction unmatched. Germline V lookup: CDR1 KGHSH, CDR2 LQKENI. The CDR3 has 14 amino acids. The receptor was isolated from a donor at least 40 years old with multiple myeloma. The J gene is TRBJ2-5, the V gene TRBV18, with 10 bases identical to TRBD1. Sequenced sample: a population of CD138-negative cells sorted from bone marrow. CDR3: CASSPPGQGKTQYF. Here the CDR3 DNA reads TGTGCCAGCTCACCTCCGGGACAGGGGAAGACCCAGTACTTC.